This T cell receptor beta chain was retrieved from a study of metastatic and nonmetastatic thyroid tumors. The entire patient cohort was treatment-naive prior to thyroid surgery. Looked up from germline, CDR1 is MNHEY and CDR2 is SMNVEV (reference sequence). V was trimmed by 4 bases and J by 4 bases, leaving 16 bases between them. CDR3 length: 15 residues. This clone was seen more than once but under ten times. TCRdb reanalyzed the PCR reads via MiXCR. The sample holds 25,000 to 35,000 clones, 10% to 11% seen once. Material for sequencing was blood. The V call is TRBV27, the J call TRBJ1-2; possible D gene TRBD1, 5 bases. The source is a female donor with papillary thyroid cancer or a benign thyroid nodule (not recorded which). Some clones in this sample may be carry-over from other donors' samples. For the CDR3, the DNA is TGTGCCAGCAGTTCCTACCCGACAGAAACCTATGGCTACACCTTC. It encodes CASSSYPTETYGYTF.